The T cell receptor beta chain described here comes from a study of cytomegalovirus exposure and HLA in healthy donors. Overall study results and limits: Reports described diagnosis of cytomegalovirus status by the classifier as highly specific and sensitive. Presence/absence analyses assumed roughly uniform sequencing depth across donors, which may not hold.

Germline V gives CDR1 MGHDK, CDR2 SYGVNS. The V segment lost 7 bases and the J segment 3 bases; nucleotides outside the gene matches: 15. The CDR3 totals 16 residues. The PCR had 60 Vbeta and 13 Jbeta primers. Only in-frame clones appear in the TCRdb table, and some are missing; sequencing was by immunoSEQ multiplex PCR. The top ten clones hold 2.1% of a sample with 100,000 to 150,000 clones, roughly 76% of them seen once. This clone was recorded only once. Its antigen is unidentified. This receptor was taken from a man aged 30-40 years in good health and CMV-seronegative. The chain employs TRBV25-1 and TRBJ2-7; 7 bases are shared with TRBD1. Sample: PBMCs. The CDR3 bases are TGTGCCAGCACAAAAGGCGCCGGGACAGCTAACTACGAGCAGTACTTC. Encoded protein: CASTKGAGTANYEQYF.